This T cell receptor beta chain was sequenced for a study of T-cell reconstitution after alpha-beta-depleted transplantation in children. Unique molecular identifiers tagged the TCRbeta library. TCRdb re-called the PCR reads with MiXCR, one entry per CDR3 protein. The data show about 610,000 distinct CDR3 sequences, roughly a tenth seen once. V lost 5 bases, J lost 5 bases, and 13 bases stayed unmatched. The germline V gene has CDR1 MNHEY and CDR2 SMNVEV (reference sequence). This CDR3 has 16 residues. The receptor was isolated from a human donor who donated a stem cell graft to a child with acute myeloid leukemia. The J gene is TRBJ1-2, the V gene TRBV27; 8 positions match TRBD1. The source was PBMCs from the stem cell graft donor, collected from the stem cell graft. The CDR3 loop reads CASSPEPGGRGYGYTF. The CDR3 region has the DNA TGTGCCAGCAGTCCCGAGCCAGGGGGCCGTGGGTATGGCTACACCTTC.